These 19 T cell receptor beta chains came from one sample sequenced in a study of T cells expressing NK-cell markers. From the 5' RACE reads, TCRdb lists one entry per CDR3 protein and no DNA. This repertoire comprises over 250,000 distinct CDR3 sequences; its ten largest clones make up more than 3.5%. Sequencing was done on a sample of blood T cells: a sorted CD56 or NKG2C T cell subset, CD4+ or CD8+ T cells, or bulk PBMC T cells (not recorded which). The origin of the receptors is a woman between 18 and 69 years old in good health.

V gene TRBV29-1 combines with J gene TRBJ2-7. Germline loops: CDR1 SQVTM, CDR2 ANQGSEA. This CDR3 region has 13 residues. The CDR3 loop reads CSVVGRYSYEQYF.

The genes are TRBV4-1 and TRBJ1-2; as DNA is missing, the TRBD1 call by TCRdb cannot be tested. This CDR3 spans 15 amino acids. Germline V gene sequence: CDR1 MGHRA, CDR2 YSYEKL. The CDR3 region is CASSQASSGGYGYTF.

The CDR3 is CASSLQRSNTEAFF. The chain is built from TRBV12-3 or TRBV12-4 and TRBJ1-1. CDR3 size: 14 residues.

This CDR3 reads CSARSSGDYGYTF. This chain links TRBV20-1 with TRBJ1-2; TCRdb's D gene call, TRBD1, goes unchecked for lack of DNA. The CDR3 is 13 residues long. CDR1 and CDR2 (germline): DFQATT, SNEGSKA (reference sequence).

The rearrangement links TRBV3-1 to TRBJ1-1; TCRdb indicates TRBD1, and absent DNA this call remains unverified. The CDR3 runs to 15 residues. CDR1 and CDR2 from the germline V gene are LGHDT and YNNKEL (reference sequence). CDR3 sequence reads: CASSGGWGTNTEAFF.

This chain uses TRBV7-3 with TRBJ1-6; the TCRdb call, TRBD1, lacks DNA for checking. The CDR3 is 15 residues long. Germline V gives CDR1 SGHTA, CDR2 FQGTGA. CDR3 sequence: CASSLSGGHNSPLHF.

The chain has TRBV4-3 and TRBJ2-1; the D call from TCRdb, TRBD1, cannot be confirmed without DNA. The CDR3 has 16 residues. The germline gives CDR1 LGHNA, CDR2 YSLEER. The CDR3 protein is CASSPGGGRSYNEQFF.

This chain links TRBV28 with TRBJ2-7; TCRdb's D gene call, TRBD1, goes unchecked for lack of DNA. Germline values: CDR1 MDHEN, CDR2 SYDVKM. CDR3 size: 17 residues. This CDR3 is CASSRPGQPLWAYEQYF.

V gene TRBV4-2 combines with J gene TRBJ1-6; TCRdb's D call, TRBD1, is unchecked because there is no DNA. Looked up from germline, CDR1 is LGHNA and CDR2 is YNFKEQ. CDR3 length: 16 residues. The CDR3 protein is CASSPGTGPSFSPLHF.

The chain employs TRBV7-2 and TRBJ1-5. The CDR3 runs 15 residues. Germline loops: CDR1 SGHTA, CDR2 FQGNSA. This CDR3 is CASSLAHRSNQPQHF.

CDR3 amino acids: CASSSKRGAETQYF. The rearrangement joins TRBV7-2 to TRBJ2-5; the D call from TCRdb, TRBD1, cannot be confirmed without DNA. This CDR3 comprises 14 residues. The germline CDR1 and CDR2 sequences are SGHTA and FQGNSA.

The chain carries TRBV10-1 and TRBJ2-3. The CDR3 runs to 14 residues. Per germline, CDR1 WNHNN and CDR2 SYGVQD (reference sequence). CDR3 loop: CASSDTGSTDTQYF.

This sequence joins TRBV2 and TRBJ1-1; TCRdb's D gene call, TRBD1, goes unchecked for lack of DNA. Germline V gives CDR1 SNHLY, CDR2 FYNNEI. The length of the CDR3 is 13 residues. The CDR3 here is CASSEALGGRPFF.

This chain's CDR3 is CASSFLAVSGRSGEQFF. The chain carries TRBV7-2 and TRBJ2-1; TCRdb gives TRBD2 as the D gene, but with no DNA this cannot be confirmed. This CDR3 contains 17 residues. Germline V gene data show CDR1 as SGHTA and CDR2 as FQGNSA.

The chain employs TRBV4-3 and TRBJ2-3; without DNA, the TCRdb call of TRBD2 cannot be checked. The germline gives CDR1 LGHNA, CDR2 YSLEER. The CDR3 runs 14 residues. CDR3 sequence: CASMSSGTRGPQYF.

V is TRBV10-3 and J is TRBJ2-5; the TCRdb call, TRBD1, lacks DNA for checking. The CDR3 has 14 amino acids. In germline, CDR1 is ENHRY, CDR2 SYGVKD. This CDR3 reads CAINRDTAQETQYF.

The genes are TRBV20-1 and TRBJ1-2; TCRdb's assignment of TRBD1 cannot be checked, as there is no DNA. The CDR3 consists of 14 residues. Germline lookup yields CDR1 DFQATT and CDR2 SNEGSKA (reference sequence). The CDR3 protein is CSARDPRDRYGYTF.

The chain has TRBV2 and TRBJ1-2; the D gene TCRdb calls, TRBD1, cannot be checked with no DNA. There are 13 residues in the CDR3. Germline CDR1 reads SNHLY; CDR2 reads FYNNEI. CDR3 loop: CASNRDRDYGYTF.

The CDR3 loop is CASSVGYRVGQPQHF. This chain links TRBV9 with TRBJ1-5; lacking DNA, the TRBD1 call made by TCRdb goes unchecked. From germline, CDR1 is SGDLS and CDR2 YYNGEE. This CDR3 has 15 residues.